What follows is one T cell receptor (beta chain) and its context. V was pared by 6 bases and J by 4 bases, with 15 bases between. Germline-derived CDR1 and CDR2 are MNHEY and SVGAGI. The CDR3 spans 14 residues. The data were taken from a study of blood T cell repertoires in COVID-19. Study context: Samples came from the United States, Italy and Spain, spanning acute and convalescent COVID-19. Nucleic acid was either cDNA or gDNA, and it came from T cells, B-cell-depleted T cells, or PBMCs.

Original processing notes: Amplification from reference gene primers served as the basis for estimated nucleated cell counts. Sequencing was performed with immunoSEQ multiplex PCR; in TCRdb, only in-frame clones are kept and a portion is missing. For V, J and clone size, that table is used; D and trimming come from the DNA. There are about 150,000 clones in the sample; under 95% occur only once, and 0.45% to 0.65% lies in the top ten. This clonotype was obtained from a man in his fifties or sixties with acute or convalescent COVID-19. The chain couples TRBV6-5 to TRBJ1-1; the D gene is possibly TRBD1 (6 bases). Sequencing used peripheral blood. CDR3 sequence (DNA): TGTGCCAGCAGACCAAACAGGGATTTCACTGAAGCTTTCTTT. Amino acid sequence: CASRPNRDFTEAFF.